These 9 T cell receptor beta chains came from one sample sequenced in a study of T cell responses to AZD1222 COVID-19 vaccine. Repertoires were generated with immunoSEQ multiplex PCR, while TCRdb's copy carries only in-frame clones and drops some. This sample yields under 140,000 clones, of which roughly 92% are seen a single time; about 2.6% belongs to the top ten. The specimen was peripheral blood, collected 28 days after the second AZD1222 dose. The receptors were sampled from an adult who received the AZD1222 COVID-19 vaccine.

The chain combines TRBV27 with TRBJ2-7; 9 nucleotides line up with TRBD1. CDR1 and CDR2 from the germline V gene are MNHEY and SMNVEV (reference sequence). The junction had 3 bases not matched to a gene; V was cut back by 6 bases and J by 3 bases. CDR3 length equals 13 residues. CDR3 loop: CASSPGQGYEQYF. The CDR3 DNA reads TGTGCCAGCAGCCCGGGACAGGGCTACGAGCAGTACTTC.

The CDR3, as DNA: TGCGCCAGCAGCCAAGAGGTGGTCAGCTCCTACGAGCAGTACTTC. Translated: CASSQEVVSSYEQYF. The chain couples TRBV4-1 to TRBJ2-7, with D unresolved. Germline-derived CDR1 and CDR2 are MGHRA and YSYEKL. V lost 0 bases, J lost 0 bases, and 9 bases lay in between. The CDR3 has 15 amino acids.

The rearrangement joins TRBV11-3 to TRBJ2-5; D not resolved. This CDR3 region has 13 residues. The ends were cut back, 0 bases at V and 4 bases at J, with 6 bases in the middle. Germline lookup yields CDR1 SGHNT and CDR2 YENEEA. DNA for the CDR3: TGTGCCAGCAGCTTAGAGATGGGAGAGACCCAGTACTTC. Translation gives CASSLEMGETQYF.

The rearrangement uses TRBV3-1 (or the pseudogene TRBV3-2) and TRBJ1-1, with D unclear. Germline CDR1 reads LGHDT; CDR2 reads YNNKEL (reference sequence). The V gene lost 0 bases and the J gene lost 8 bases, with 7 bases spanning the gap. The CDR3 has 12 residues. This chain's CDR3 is CASSQELGEAFF. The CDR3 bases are TGTGCCAGCAGCCAAGAACTAGGGGAAGCTTTCTTT.

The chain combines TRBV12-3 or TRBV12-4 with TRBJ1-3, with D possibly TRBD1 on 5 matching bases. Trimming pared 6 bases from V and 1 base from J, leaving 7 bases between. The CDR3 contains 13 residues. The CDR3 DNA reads TGTGCCAGCAGGAGACAGTCTGGAAACACCATATATTTT. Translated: CASRRQSGNTIYF.

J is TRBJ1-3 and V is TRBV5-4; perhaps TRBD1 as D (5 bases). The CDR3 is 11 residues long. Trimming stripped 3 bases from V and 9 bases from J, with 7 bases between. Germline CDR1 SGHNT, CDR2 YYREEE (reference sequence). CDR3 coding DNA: TGTGCCAGCAGCTGGGGGGGCACCATATATTTT. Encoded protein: CASSWGGTIYF.

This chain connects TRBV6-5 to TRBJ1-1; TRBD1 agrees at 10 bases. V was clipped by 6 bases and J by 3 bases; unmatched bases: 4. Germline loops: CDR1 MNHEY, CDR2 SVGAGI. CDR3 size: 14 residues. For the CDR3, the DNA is TGTGCCAGCAGAGACAGGGGGCTTGACACTGAAGCTTTCTTT. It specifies CASRDRGLDTEAFF.

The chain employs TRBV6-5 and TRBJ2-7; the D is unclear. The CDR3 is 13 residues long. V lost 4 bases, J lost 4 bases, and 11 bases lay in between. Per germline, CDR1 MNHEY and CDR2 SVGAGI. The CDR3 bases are TGTGCCAGCAGTTCCCCATGGGGATACGAGCAGTACTTC. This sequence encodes CASSSPWGYEQYF.

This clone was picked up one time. The CDR3 coding sequence is TGTGCCATCAGTGAAGGAACAGGGGGCGCCGACTATGGCTACACCTTC. This gives the protein CAISEGTGGADYGYTF. The V call is TRBV10-3, the J call TRBJ1-2, with TRBD1 matching over 9 bases. The CDR3 sequence is 16 residues long. CDR1 is ENHRY, CDR2 SYGVKD, per germline. After removal of 3 bases from V and 3 bases from J, the junction contained 8 bases not matched to a gene.